These 27 T cell receptor beta chains share one sample of origin, sequenced in a study of blood T cell repertoires in COVID-19. Sequencing was performed with immunoSEQ multiplex PCR; in TCRdb, only in-frame clones are kept and a portion is missing. Of 200,000 to 300,000 clones in the sample, 84% were seen once. The sample taken for sequencing was peripheral blood. All receptors derive from a woman aged 40-49 years who had recovered from COVID-19.

The chain has TRBV5-1 and TRBJ2-3; 7 bases map to TRBD1. Unmatched junction bases numbered 4, after V lost 5 bases and J lost 1 base. The CDR3 totals 14 residues. CDR1 SGHRS and CDR2 YFSETQ come from the germline V gene. The DNA for the CDR3 is TGCGCCAGCAGGAGAGGGACAGGCACAGATACGCAGTATTTT. It translates to CASRRGTGTDTQYF.

This sequence joins TRBV11-1 and TRBJ1-1, with a weak D call TRBD1 (5 bases). With 4 bases removed from V and 3 bases from J, the gap between germline ends came to 18 bases. Germline V gives CDR1 SGHAT, CDR2 FQDESV (reference sequence). The CDR3 has 16 residues. The CDR3 loop is CASSSRKGQQYTEAFF. The CDR3 bases are TGTGCCAGCAGCTCCCGAAAGGGGCAGCAGTACACTGAAGCTTTCTTT.

The genes are TRBV6-5 and TRBJ2-5, with 9 positions matching TRBD1. The CDR3 extends over 15 amino acids. V was clipped by 4 bases and J by 4 bases; unmatched bases: 7. Germline V gene sequence: CDR1 MNHEY, CDR2 SVGAGI. The CDR3 nucleotides are TGTGCCAGCAGTTTACAGGGGGCCAGGGGAGAGACCCAGTACTTC. It encodes CASSLQGARGETQYF.

The chain is built from TRBV6-5 and TRBJ2-7, with a possible D match to TRBD2 (6 bases). This CDR3 region has 14 residues. The germline gives CDR1 MNHEY, CDR2 SVGAGI. The ends were cut back, 5 bases at V and 2 bases at J, with 13 bases in the middle. CDR3 coding DNA: TGTGCCAGCAGTCCGGGACTTCGAACCTACGAGCAGTACTTC. This gives the protein CASSPGLRTYEQYF.

V usage is TRBV7-9 and J usage is TRBJ2-7; the D gene is possibly TRBD2 (5 bases). V lost 5 bases to trimming and J lost 0 bases, with 17 bases between them. Per the germline V gene, CDR1 is SEHNR and CDR2 is FQNEAQ (reference sequence). This CDR3 is 16 amino acids long. The CDR3 nucleotides read TGTGCCAGCAGCCCTTCGTTGTCCAGCGGCTCCTACGAGCAGTACTTC. It codes for CASSPSLSSGSYEQYF.

This clone has a handful of counts. The rearrangement uses TRBV5-6 and TRBJ1-2; TRBD1 agrees at 8 bases. V lost 4 bases, J lost 4 bases, and 9 bases stayed unmatched. The CDR3 loop spans 15 amino acids. Per germline, CDR1 SGHDT and CDR2 YYEEEE. The CDR3 protein is CASSVGLDRVYGYTF. In nucleotides, the CDR3 is TGTGCCAGCAGCGTAGGATTGGACAGGGTCTATGGCTACACCTTC.

This chain links TRBV4-1 with TRBJ2-7; TRBD1 is a possible D gene (5 bases). The V gene's germline CDR1 is MGHRA and CDR2 YSYEKL. This CDR3 has 16 amino acids. V shed 1 base and J shed 3 bases, with 16 bases lying between them. The CDR3 loop is CASSQVSQGRGYEQYF. The CDR3 bases are TGCGCCAGCAGCCAAGTCTCCCAGGGAAGAGGCTACGAGCAGTACTTC.

The chain couples TRBV2 to TRBJ1-4, with a tentative D call TRBD1 (5 bases). Germline V gives CDR1 SNHLY, CDR2 FYNNEI. This CDR3 spans 14 amino acids. V lost 1 base and J lost 2, with 5 bases in between. Written as DNA, the CDR3 is TGTGCCAGCAGTGAAGAGGGGACTAATGAAAAACTGTTTTTT. Translation: CASSEEGTNEKLFF.

V gene TRBV7-6 combines with J gene TRBJ1-6; D remains ambiguous. The CDR3 sequence is 16 residues long. V lost 4 bases and J 10 bases, leaving 20 bases between the germline ends. Germline loops: CDR1 SGHVS, CDR2 FNYEAQ. The CDR3 spells CASSSLGREKGSPLHF. The CDR3 nucleotides read TGTGCCAGCAGCTCCCTCGGAAGGGAGAAAGGGTCACCCCTCCACTTT.

This chain links TRBV10-3 with TRBJ1-2; 9 positions match TRBD1. J was trimmed by 6 bases and V by 5 bases; bases with no gene match: 4. The CDR3 is made up of 13 amino acids. Germline CDR1 reads ENHRY; CDR2 reads SYGVKD. The DNA for the CDR3 is TGTGCCATCAGTAGGGACAGGGACCATGGCTACACCTTC. Its translation is CAISRDRDHGYTF.

This sequence joins TRBV5-1 and TRBJ2-7; unclear D gene. In germline, CDR1 is SGHRS, CDR2 YFSETQ. There are 13 residues in the CDR3. Trimming pared 1 base from V and 2 bases from J, leaving 7 bases between. CDR3 DNA sequence: TGCGCCAGCAGCTTGACCAAGCCCTACGAGCAGTACTTC. Encoded protein: CASSLTKPYEQYF. The full variable domain, its missing parts supplied by reference TRBV5-1 and TRBJ2-7, is KAGVTQTPRYLIKTRGQQVTLSCSPISGHRSVSWYQQTPGQGLQFLFEYFSETQRNKGNFPGRFSGRQFSNSRSEMNVSTLELGDSALYLCASSLTKPYEQYFGPGTRLTVT.

The chain has TRBV6-5 and TRBJ2-3, with D possibly being TRBD2 (5 bases). This CDR3 is 13 amino acids long. The V gene's germline CDR1 is MNHEY and CDR2 SVGAGI. Trimming removed 1 base at V and 4 bases at J, with 6 bases between. The CDR3 sequence: CASSYLGADTQYF. CDR3 nucleotide sequence: TGTGCCAGCAGTTACTTGGGAGCAGATACGCAGTATTTT.

The chain uses TRBV18 and TRBJ1-5; 7 positions agree with TRBD1. CDR3 length: 14 residues. Trimming removed 5 bases from V and 4 bases from J; junction bases left unmatched: 5. From germline, CDR1 is KGHSH and CDR2 LQKENI. CDR3 residues: CASSTTGKNQPQHF. The CDR3 bases are TGTGCCAGCTCAACGACAGGGAAGAATCAGCCCCAGCATTTT.

The J gene is TRBJ2-1, the V gene TRBV6-1; 8 bases align to TRBD2. Per the germline V gene, CDR1 is MNHNS and CDR2 is SASEGT. The CDR3 length is 16 residues. The V gene end was trimmed by 4 bases and the J gene end by 6 bases; junction bases not matched to a gene: 11. CDR3 in DNA: TGTGCCAGCAGTGGCCTTAGAGCGGGGGTTGTCAATGAGCAGTTCTTC. This encodes CASSGLRAGVVNEQFF.

V usage is TRBV12-3 or TRBV12-4 and J usage is TRBJ1-2; a weak D match, TRBD1 (5 bases). Trimming shortened V by 3 bases and J by 8 bases, and 10 bases separated the two germline ends. The CDR3 consists of 12 residues. CDR3 DNA sequence: TGTGCCAGCAGTTTCAGGGTCGTGGGCTACACCTTC. Encoded protein: CASSFRVVGYTF.

The chain joins TRBV28 to TRBJ1-5; TRBD1 might be the D (6 bases). This CDR3 is built from 16 residues. Germline loops: CDR1 MDHEN, CDR2 SYDVKM. Trimming shortened V by 6 bases and J by 5 bases, and 20 bases separated the two germline ends. The CDR3 loop reads CASRTASGARDQPQHF. The CDR3 coding sequence is TGTGCCAGCAGGACTGCTTCAGGGGCGAGGGATCAGCCCCAGCATTTT.

The chain has TRBV28 and TRBJ1-2; D is perhaps TRBD1 (6 bases). The V end lost 7 bases, the J end lost 4 bases, and 19 bases lay between the germline ends. Germline V gene data show CDR1 as MDHEN and CDR2 as SYDVKM. The CDR3 consists of 15 residues. The CDR3 here is CASTTGQTGFYGYTF. The DNA of the CDR3 is TGTGCCAGCACTACTGGCCAGACAGGATTCTATGGCTACACCTTC.

The rearrangement links TRBV5-1 to TRBJ1-4; TRBD1 is a possible D gene (6 bases). Trimming cost V 5 bases and J 8 bases, with 13 bases left between them. This CDR3 has 13 residues. Germline CDR1 SGHRS, CDR2 YFSETQ. CDR3 protein: CASSKGGLEKLFF. The CDR3 bases are TGCGCCAGCAGTAAAGGGGGTTTAGAAAAACTGTTTTTT. Full variable domain (remainder filled in from reference TRBV5-1 and TRBJ1-4): KAGVTQTPRYLIKTRGQQVTLSCSPISGHRSVSWYQQTPGQGLQFLFEYFSETQRNKGNFPGRFSGRQFSNSRSEMNVSTLELGDSALYLCASSKGGLEKLFFGSGTQLSVL.

This sequence joins TRBV6-4 and TRBJ1-6; 7 bases are shared with TRBD1. The junction had 11 bases not matched to a gene; V was cut back by 2 bases and J by 13 bases. Per germline, CDR1 MRHNA and CDR2 SNTAGT. This CDR3 has 15 amino acids. In DNA, the CDR3 is TGTGCCAGCAGTGACAGAGGGCAGGGGGTAACCCCCCTCCACTTT. Translation: CASSDRGQGVTPLHF.

V is TRBV9 and J is TRBJ1-2; TRBD1 aligns across 7 bases. CDR3 length equals 14 residues. The V segment lost 2 bases and the J segment 10 bases; nucleotides outside the gene matches: 11. CDR1 SGDLS and CDR2 YYNGEE come from the germline V gene. The CDR3 DNA sequence: TGTGCCAGCAGCGTTGGACAGGCCCTTGGGGACTACACCTTC. It translates to CASSVGQALGDYTF.

This chain joins TRBV3-1 (or the pseudogene TRBV3-2) and TRBJ2-2; D is perhaps TRBD2 (6 bases). Germline-derived CDR1 and CDR2 are LGHDT and YNNKEL (reference sequence). The CDR3 length is 16 residues. Trimming shortened V by 1 base and J by 3 bases, and 12 bases separated the two germline ends. The CDR3 loop is CASSQVGGEDTGELFF. DNA of the CDR3: TGTGCCAGCAGCCAAGTCGGCGGGGAGGACACCGGGGAGCTGTTTTTT.

The rearrangement links TRBV28 to TRBJ2-5, with a possible D match to TRBD2 (5 bases). Trimming cost V 6 bases and J 3 bases, with 17 bases left between them. Germline CDR1 and CDR2: MDHEN and SYDVKM. CDR3 length: 15 amino acids. CDR3 nucleotide sequence: TGTGCCAGCAGAACGGGATCTAGCCTTGAAGAGACCCAGTACTTC. Its protein is CASRTGSSLEETQYF.

A single count supports this clone. V and J are TRBV15 and TRBJ1-1; possible D gene TRBD1, 5 bases. The CDR3 length is 15 residues. Germline lookup yields CDR1 LNHNV and CDR2 YYDKDF (reference sequence). Deletions cut 5 bases from V and 3 bases from J, with 16 bases between. The CDR3 here is CATSGSRARHTEAFF. DNA for the CDR3: TGTGCCACCAGCGGGTCCAGGGCCCGTCACACTGAAGCTTTCTTT.

The chain links TRBV24-1 to TRBJ1-6; TRBD1 matches at 10 bases. Germline V lookup: CDR1 KGHDR, CDR2 SFDVKD. Trimming cost V 4 bases and J 10 bases; bases outside gene matches: 9. This CDR3 region has 16 residues. The CDR3 coding sequence is TGTGCCACCAGTGACCCTGGACAGGGGGAGCAGTCACCCCTCCACTTT. It specifies CATSDPGQGEQSPLHF.

The gene calls are TRBV20-1 and TRBJ2-6, with D possibly being TRBD2 (7 bases). V was shortened by 3 bases and J by 4 bases, with 10 bases between the two germline ends. CDR3 length: 14 amino acids. Germline CDR1 is DFQATT and CDR2 is SNEGSKA (reference sequence). DNA for the CDR3: TGCAGTGCTAGTAGGGGGGGCGGGGCCAACGTCCTGACTTTC. Its protein is CSASRGGGANVLTF.

V and J are TRBV3-1 (or the pseudogene TRBV3-2) and TRBJ1-1; D unresolved. Germline V gene sequence: CDR1 LGHDT, CDR2 YNNKEL (reference sequence). The CDR3 has 14 amino acids. Trimming stripped 0 bases from V and 5 bases from J, with 10 bases between. This chain's CDR3 is CASSQENRGTEAFF. The CDR3 DNA reads TGTGCCAGCAGCCAAGAGAATCGGGGAACTGAAGCTTTCTTT.

The chain links TRBV5-1 to TRBJ2-7; 10 nucleotides agree with TRBD1. Looked up from germline, CDR1 is SGHRS and CDR2 is YFSETQ. V lost 4 bases to trimming and J lost 2 bases; unmatched junction nucleotides: 6. The CDR3 is made up of 15 amino acids. CDR3 bases: TGCGCCAGCAGCAGGGGACAGGGGTCAACCTACGAGCAGTACTTC. Translation: CASSRGQGSTYEQYF. The full variable domain, its missing parts supplied by reference TRBV5-1 and TRBJ2-7, is KAGVTQTPRYLIKTRGQQVTLSCSPISGHRSVSWYQQTPGQGLQFLFEYFSETQRNKGNFPGRFSGRQFSNSRSEMNVSTLELGDSALYLCASSRGQGSTYEQYFGPGTRLTVT.